This entry concerns a single T cell receptor (beta chain). The sample belongs to a study of blood T cell repertoires in COVID-19. The wider study: COVID-19 samples collected from the United States, Italy and Spain covered acute and convalescent phases. From T cells, B-cell-depleted T cells, or PBMCs came the material, which was cDNA or gDNA.

Per the study methods: Scientists estimated how many nucleated cells there were by amplifying reference gene primers. TCRdb keeps only in-frame clones here, not all; method: immunoSEQ multiplex PCR. Clonal size and the V and J genes are those of that table, whereas D and trimming came from the DNA. The table lists about 280,000 clones, almost 85% of them singletons. The length of the CDR3 is 16 residues. Trimming at V came to 4 bases and at J to 7 bases, leaving 7 bases not matched to a gene. The germline V gene has CDR1 KGHSH and CDR2 LQKENI. V gene TRBV18 combines with J gene TRBJ1-6, with TRBD1 matching 10 bases. The clonotype comes from a man aged 50 or older with active or convalescent COVID-19. Sequenced input: peripheral blood. The CDR3 DNA is TGTGCCAGCTCACAACAGCCGACAGGGGGCAATTCACCCCTCCACTTT. Residues: CASSQQPTGGNSPLHF.